This TCR beta chain was sequenced during a study of blood T cell repertoires in COVID-19. Germline V gene data show CDR1 as SGHNT and CDR2 as YENEEA. V lost 5 bases and J lost 4; bases outside the gene matches: 4. This CDR3 region has 14 residues. Clinical histories supplied by participants themselves formed the basis of cohort assignment. Donors in Cohort 3 who had recovered were those with two negative PCRs, healthcare professional clearance, or resolution of their symptoms. Source study methods: How many nucleated cells were present was estimated from reference gene primer amplification. The protocol was immunoSEQ multiplex PCR, while the TCRdb copy is restricted to in-frame clones and leaves out a portion. That table supplies the V and J calls and clone size; D and trimming were determined from the DNA. The repertoire holds about 170,000 clones, with approximately 89% as singletons.

Sequencing input: PBMCs or T cells enriched from blood (not recorded which). This receptor was identified in a woman under 30 who had recovered from COVID-19. This chain links TRBV11-3 with TRBJ2-5, with TRBD2 identical over 10 bases. The CDR3 reads CASSASGSGETQYF. CDR3 sequence (DNA): TGTGCCAGCAGCGCTAGCGGGAGCGGAGAGACCCAGTACTTC. Using reference TRBV11-3 and TRBJ2-5 for the parts outside the CDR3, the full variable domain is EAGVVQSPRYKIIEKKQPVAFWCNPISGHNTLYWYLQNLGQGPELLIRYENEEAVDDSQLPKDRFSAERLKGVDSTLKIQPAELGDSAVYLCASSASGSGETQYFGPGTRLLVL.